One and the same sample provided the 17 T cell receptor beta chains below, sequenced in a study of naive and memory T cell subsets (dated 2017 in TCRdb). To prepare the library, UMI-ligation and nested PCR was applied. TCRdb shows the sequencer as Illumina MiSeq. The beta constant-region primer consisted of an equimolar mixture of two oligonucleotides that together covered TRBC1 and TRBC2. The public reads were reanalyzed by TCRdb: fastp trimming at Q25, MiXCR alignment, in-frame beta chains only. Duplicate CDR3 protein sequences are folded into a single record with the most common DNA and genes. Here the sample has about 80,000 distinct CDR3 sequences; about 12% occur a single time. Around 0.99% of the sample is in the top ten clones. The sample comprised central memory CD4+ T cells from blood. Taken with the paper, the label for cell subset or site translates to: central memory, CD45RA- CD27+. The origin of the receptors is a human donor in good health.

This clonotype was seen only a few times. This chain uses TRBV18 with TRBJ2-7; D may be TRBD1 (6 bases). Germline values: CDR1 KGHSH, CDR2 LQKENI. The CDR3 loop spans 16 amino acids. Between the trimmed V and J ends, which lost 6 bases and 0 bases, there was a span of 18 bases. CDR3 nucleotide sequence: TGTGCCAGCTCTCCATCCACAGGGATCAGCTCCTACGAGCAGTACTTC. Protein product: CASSPSTGISSYEQYF.

This clonotype came up a few times. This chain links TRBV4-3 with TRBJ1-2; the match to TRBD1 covers 8 bases. V was clipped by 0 bases and J by 2 bases; unmatched bases: 2. Germline lookup yields CDR1 LGHNA and CDR2 YSLEER. This CDR3 region has 15 residues. CDR3 sequence reads: CASSQDHRGNYGYTF. The CDR3 bases are TGCGCCAGCAGCCAAGATCACAGGGGGAACTATGGCTACACCTTC.

This clonotype was seen many times. V and J are TRBV29-1 and TRBJ2-1; a weak D match, TRBD1 (5 bases). The CDR3 is 14 amino acids. Germline assignment: CDR1 SQVTM and CDR2 ANQGSEA. The V and J ends lost 4 bases and 4 bases respectively, with 14 bases between them. This CDR3 reads CSVVTDIPYNEQFF. As DNA, the CDR3 is TGCAGCGTTGTGACGGACATACCGTACAATGAGCAGTTCTTC.

V usage is TRBV10-3 and J usage is TRBJ2-2, with 8 bases lining up with TRBD1. The CDR3 covers 19 residues. Germline V gene data show CDR1 as ENHRY and CDR2 as SYGVKD. Germline trimming cut 2 bases from V and 1 base from J; bases unmatched to any gene: 12. The CDR3 DNA reads as TGTGCCATCAGTGAGCATGGTGCCGGGACAGGTCAGAACACCGGGGAGCTGTTTTTT. Amino acid sequence: CAISEHGAGTGQNTGELFF.

The sample holds many counts of this clonotype. The CDR3: CASSEGTGSSPLHF. DNA for the CDR3: TGCGCCAGCAGTGAGGGGACAGGGAGTTCACCCCTCCACTTT. The chain combines TRBV10-2 with TRBJ1-6, with 9 bases aligning to TRBD1. In germline, CDR1 is WSHSY, CDR2 SAAADI. There are 14 residues in the CDR3. Unmatched junction bases numbered 2, after V lost 2 bases and J lost 9 bases.

This clonotype was seen repeatedly, ten times or more. CDR3 residues: CASGSTDTQYF. The CDR3 region has the DNA TGTGCCAGCGGTAGCACAGATACGCAGTATTTT. The chain carries TRBV7-2 and TRBJ2-3; D unclear. Per the germline V gene, CDR1 is SGHTA and CDR2 is FQGNSA. This CDR3 spans 11 amino acids. V dropped 8 bases and J dropped 0 bases, with 3 bases sitting between them.

The chain employs TRBV12-3 or TRBV12-4 and TRBJ1-2, with TRBD1 as a possible D gene (5 bases). The CDR3 extends over 13 amino acids. V was clipped by 6 bases and J by 5 bases, with 13 bases between them. The CDR3 here is CASRSDKGYGYTF. CDR3 in DNA: TGTGCCAGCAGGTCGGACAAGGGTTATGGCTACACCTTC.

The V call is TRBV6-1, the J call TRBJ2-7, with a weak D call TRBD1 (5 bases). V was trimmed by 4 bases and J by 3 bases, leaving 13 bases between them. The CDR3 runs 14 residues. CDR1 is MNHNS and CDR2 is SASEGT in the germline V gene. The CDR3 region is CASSGGQSHYEQYF. CDR3 bases: TGTGCCAGCAGTGGCGGACAATCCCACTACGAGCAGTACTTC.

This clonotype was found many times. The chain uses TRBV13 and TRBJ1-4; D might be TRBD1 (5 bases). The CDR3 runs to 15 residues. In germline, CDR1 is PRHDT, CDR2 FYEKMQ (reference sequence). V was clipped by 6 bases and J by 5 bases, with 16 bases between them. CDR3 region: CASSYYPDKNEKLFF. DNA of the CDR3: TGTGCCAGCAGTTACTACCCGGACAAAAATGAAAAACTGTTTTTT.

This rearrangement joins TRBV4-2 to TRBJ1-2; TRBD1 might be the D (5 bases). Trimming pared 3 bases from V and 8 bases from J, leaving 19 bases between. The CDR3 sequence is 15 residues long. Looked up from germline, CDR1 is LGHNA and CDR2 is YNFKEQ. The CDR3 reads CASSQLGPQALGYTF. The CDR3 DNA sequence: TGTGCCAGCAGCCAGCTCGGCCCACAGGCATTAGGCTACACCTTC.

This clonotype was counted many times. V and J are TRBV11-2 and TRBJ1-5; a possible D gene is TRBD1 (6 bases). V was shortened by 5 bases and J by 0 bases, with 11 bases between the two germline ends. Germline CDR1 reads SGHAT; CDR2 reads FQNNGV. The CDR3 runs to 15 residues. As DNA, the CDR3 is TGTGCCAGCAGCGTGGACAGTAATAGCAATCAGCCCCAGCATTTT. This encodes CASSVDSNSNQPQHF.

This clonotype was seen ten or more times. The chain joins TRBV11-2 to TRBJ2-7; D possibly corresponds to TRBD1 (5 bases). CDR1 and CDR2 (germline): SGHAT, FQNNGV. The ends were cut back, 3 bases at V and 2 bases at J, with 14 bases in the middle. The CDR3 length is 15 residues. The CDR3 spells CASSFSRVLTYEQYF. The CDR3 DNA reads TGTGCCAGCAGCTTCTCCAGGGTTTTAACCTACGAGCAGTACTTC.

There are a few counts of this clonotype. This chain links TRBV29-1 with TRBJ2-1; TRBD2 agrees at 10 bases. The CDR3 consists of 15 residues. The ends lost 3 bases at V and 9 bases at J; junction bases unmatched: 11. Germline V CDR1 and CDR2: SQVTM, ANQGSEA. The CDR3 loop reads CSVDFLPSGRGEQFF. The DNA of the CDR3 is TGCAGCGTTGACTTCCTTCCTAGCGGGAGAGGTGAGCAGTTCTTC.

This clonotype appeared many times. The chain uses TRBV20-1 and TRBJ1-2; perhaps TRBD1 as D (6 bases). CDR1 and CDR2 (germline): DFQATT, SNEGSKA (reference sequence). The CDR3 contains 13 residues. The ends were cut back, 0 bases at V and 7 bases at J, with 12 bases in the middle. CDR3 region: CSAREGGGIGYTF. The CDR3 DNA is TGCAGTGCTAGAGAGGGAGGGGGGATTGGCTACACCTTC.

This clonotype was detected ten times or more. The chain couples TRBV7-8 to TRBJ1-1; possible D gene TRBD1, 5 bases. Trimming took off 0 bases at V and 1 base at J, with 12 bases between the two ends. This CDR3 is built from 16 residues. The germline V gene has CDR1 SGHVS and CDR2 FQNEAQ. The CDR3 loop reads CASSLAGARRNTEAFF. Written as DNA, the CDR3 is TGTGCCAGCAGCTTAGCCGGGGCTCGAAGGAACACTGAAGCTTTCTTT.

This clonotype appeared a few times. CDR3 bases: TGCAGTGCTAGAGTGGGAGGGACAGGGGGGTCACCCCTCCACTTT. Its translation: CSARVGGTGGSPLHF. This sequence joins TRBV20-1 and TRBJ1-6; 11 positions match TRBD1. In germline, CDR1 is DFQATT, CDR2 SNEGSKA (reference sequence). J lost 10 bases, V lost 1 base, and 6 bases had no gene match. CDR3 length equals 15 residues.

This clonotype has a handful of counts. The rearrangement uses TRBV15 and TRBJ1-2; D not resolved. The germline CDR1 and CDR2 sequences are LNHNV and YYDKDF (reference sequence). This CDR3 comprises 15 residues. Trimming took 0 bases from V and 2 from J, leaving 10 bases between them. CDR3 sequence: CATSREAGPNYGYTF. The CDR3, as DNA: TGTGCCACCAGCAGAGAGGCAGGACCCAACTATGGCTACACCTTC.